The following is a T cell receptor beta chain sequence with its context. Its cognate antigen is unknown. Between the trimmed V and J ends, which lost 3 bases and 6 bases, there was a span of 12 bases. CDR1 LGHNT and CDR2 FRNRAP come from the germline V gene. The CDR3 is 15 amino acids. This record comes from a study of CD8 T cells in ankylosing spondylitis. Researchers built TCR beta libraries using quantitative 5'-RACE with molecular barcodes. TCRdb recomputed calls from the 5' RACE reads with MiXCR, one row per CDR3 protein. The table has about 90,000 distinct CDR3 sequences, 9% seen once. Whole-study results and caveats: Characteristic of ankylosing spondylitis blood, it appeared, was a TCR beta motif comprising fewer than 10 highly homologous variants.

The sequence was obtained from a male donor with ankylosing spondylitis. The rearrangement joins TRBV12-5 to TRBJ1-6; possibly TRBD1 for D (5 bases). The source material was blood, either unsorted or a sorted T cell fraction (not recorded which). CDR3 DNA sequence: TGTGCTAGTGGTTTTCAGGGAGTTCGTAATTCACCCCTCCACTTT. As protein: CASGFQGVRNSPLHF.